A selection of T cell receptor beta chains follows, all from one sample in a study of a mutant IDH1 vaccine in newly diagnosed glioma. This table comes from immunoSEQ multiplex PCR, and its TCRdb copy is limited to in-frame clones, with some not included. This table has 50,000 or so clones, 70% to 90% appearing once. The sequencing here drew on PBMCs, taken from a glioma patient treated with radiotherapy, temozolomide or both. The receptors here all came from a man in his late teens or twenties with glioma. Each CDR3 is given with its conserved first and last residue. A D gene is named only where the DNA matches it firmly. Only part of the rows carry a size: once, few, many, or a class if the clone is expanded.

size: NA
J: TRBJ1-2
D: TRBD1
V: TRBV5-1
CDR3: CASSPWPGTGANYGYTF
DNA: TGCGCCAGCAGCCCCTGGCCGGGGACAGGTGCCAACTATGGCTACACCTTC

size: NA
J: TRBJ1-6
D: TRBD1
V: TRBV4-1
CDR3: CASGVADRAGSSPLHF
DNA: TGCGCCAGCGGGGTCGCTGACAGGGCGGGCAGTTCACCCCTCCACTTT

size: once
J: TRBJ1-3
D: NA
V: TRBV25-1
CDR3: CASSEGAGRGNTIYF
DNA: TGTGCCAGCAGTGAAGGGGCAGGCCGGGGAAACACCATATATTTT

size: NA
J: TRBJ2-7
D: NA
V: TRBV27
CDR3: CASSLLGSLGRYEQYF
DNA: TGTGCCAGCAGTTTACTCGGGAGTCTAGGACGCTACGAGCAGTACTTC

size: medium-sized
J: TRBJ1-5
D: TRBD1
V: TRBV18
CDR3: CASSPFGTADNQPQHF
DNA: TGTGCCAGCTCACCATTTGGGACAGCAGACAATCAGCCCCAGCATTTT

size: NA
J: TRBJ1-1
D: NA
V: TRBV7-2
CDR3: CASSSPGAADTEAFF
DNA: TGTGCCAGCAGCTCACCAGGGGCGGCGGACACTGAAGCTTTCTTT

size: NA
J: TRBJ2-3
D: NA
V: TRBV5-3
CDR3: CARSLQPIDTQYF
DNA: TGTGCCAGAAGCCTACAACCAATAGATACGCAGTATTTT

size: NA
J: TRBJ1-5
D: NA
V: TRBV9
CDR3: CASSATGYSNQPQHF
DNA: TGTGCCAGCAGTGCAACAGGTTATAGCAATCAGCCCCAGCATTTT

size: NA
J: TRBJ2-2
D: NA
V: TRBV6-5
CDR3: CASRGRLTGELFF
DNA: TGTGCCAGCCGGGGGCGTCTCACCGGGGAGCTGTTTTTT

size: few
J: TRBJ1-4
D: NA
V: TRBV29-1
CDR3: CSVRMANEKLFF
DNA: TGCAGCGTGCGGATGGCTAATGAAAAACTGTTTTTT

size: NA
J: TRBJ1-4
D: TRBD1
V: TRBV2
CDR3: CASRGTGTGKLFF
DNA: TGTGCCAGCAGGGGGACAGGGACAGGAAAACTGTTTTTT